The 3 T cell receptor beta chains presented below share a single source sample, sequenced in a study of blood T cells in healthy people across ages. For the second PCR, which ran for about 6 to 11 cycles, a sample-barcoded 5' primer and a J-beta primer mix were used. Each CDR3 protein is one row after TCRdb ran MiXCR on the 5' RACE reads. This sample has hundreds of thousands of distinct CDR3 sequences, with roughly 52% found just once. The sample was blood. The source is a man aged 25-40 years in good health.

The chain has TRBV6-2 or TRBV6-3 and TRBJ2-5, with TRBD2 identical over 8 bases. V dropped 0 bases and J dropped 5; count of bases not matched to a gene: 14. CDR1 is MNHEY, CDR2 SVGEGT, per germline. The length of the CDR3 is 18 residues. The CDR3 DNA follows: TGTGCCAGCAGTTACTCCCTCGGGAGGGGAGTCTTCATGGAGACCCAGTACTTC. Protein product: CASSYSLGRGVFMETQYF.

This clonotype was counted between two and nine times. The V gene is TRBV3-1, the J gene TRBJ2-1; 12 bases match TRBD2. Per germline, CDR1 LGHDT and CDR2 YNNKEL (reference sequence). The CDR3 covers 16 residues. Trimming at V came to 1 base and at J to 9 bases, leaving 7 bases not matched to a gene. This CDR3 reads CASSQVASGGASEQFF. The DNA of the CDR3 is TGTGCCAGCAGCCAAGTAGCTAGCGGGGGGGCAAGTGAGCAGTTCTTC.

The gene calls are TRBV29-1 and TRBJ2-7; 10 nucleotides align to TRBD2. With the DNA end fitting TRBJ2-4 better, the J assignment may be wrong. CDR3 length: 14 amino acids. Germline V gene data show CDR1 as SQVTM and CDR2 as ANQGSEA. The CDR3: CSVCGTSDKNIQYF. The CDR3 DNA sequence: TGCAGCGTTTGCGGGACTAGCGATAAAAACATTCAGTACTTC.